The entry below gives a single T cell receptor beta chain sequence along with its context. The data derive from a study of CD8 T cells in Susac syndrome. Reverse transcription of roughly 0.45 to 1 ug RNA used random hexamers. Multiplex PCR with immunoSEQ amplified the TCR beta CDR3 across 54 Vbeta and 13 Jbeta. TCRdb independently ran MiXCR on the immunoSEQ multiplex PCR reads; one entry per CDR3 protein. The table lists 90,000 or so distinct CDR3 sequences, around 93% of them singletons. V dropped 1 base and J dropped 5 bases, with 12 bases sitting between them. The CDR3 spans 15 residues. CDR1 and CDR2 from the germline V gene are SGHTA and FQGNSA.

Specimen: CD8+ T cells from PBMCs. The V call is TRBV7-2, the J call TRBJ2-1; D is possibly TRBD1 or TRBD2 (6 bases each). This TCR was recovered from a human donor in good health. Here the CDR3 DNA reads TGTGCCAGCAGCTTAGGGGGGGCCCGTAACAATGAGCAGTTCTTC. Translation gives CASSLGGARNNEQFF.